Below, 15 T cell receptor beta chains from the same sample are listed, as sequenced in a study of metastatic and nonmetastatic thyroid tumors (dated by TCRdb to the early 2020s). No treatment had been received by any patient before thyroid surgery. Libraries came from PCR. The sample was run on an Illumina HiSeq 4000. TCRdb passed the public sequencing reads through fastp at Q25 and MiXCR, retaining productive beta sequences. This sample is represented by some 21,000 clones; roughly an eighth of them were singletons. The top ten hold about 6.2% of the sample. The sample comprised blood. The source is a male donor with papillary thyroid cancer or a benign thyroid nodule (not recorded which). Some clones in this sample may be carry-over from other donors' samples.

This clone was observed a few times. The chain links TRBV12-5 to TRBJ2-1; 9 bases align to TRBD2. Germline V gene data show CDR1 as LGHNT and CDR2 as FRNRAP. This CDR3 comprises 15 residues. The V gene end was trimmed by 2 bases and the J gene end by 7 bases; junction bases not matched to a gene: 6. CDR3 protein: CASGLTSGLGNEQFF. The CDR3 region has the DNA TGTGCTAGTGGTTTGACTAGCGGGCTCGGGAATGAGCAGTTCTTC.

V usage is TRBV5-8 and J usage is TRBJ2-7; D call uncertain. Per the germline V gene, CDR1 is SGHTS and CDR2 is YDEGEE. This CDR3 is built from 10 residues. V gave up 4 bases and J gave up 7 bases, with 6 bases separating them. CDR3 nucleotide sequence: TGTGCCAGCAGCAGGCTAGAGCAGTACTTC. This codes for CASSRLEQYF. The whole variable domain, filled in from reference TRBV5-8 and TRBJ2-7, reads EAGVTQSPTHLIKTRGQQATLRCSPISGHTSVYWYQQALGLGLQFLLWYDEGEERNRGNFPPRFSGRQFPNYSSELNVNALELEDSALYLCASSRLEQYFGPGTRLTVT.

There are many counts of this clone. This chain links TRBV5-1 with TRBJ2-3, with 11 bases lining up with TRBD1. The germline CDR1 and CDR2 sequences are SGHRS and YFSETQ. CDR3 length equals 14 residues. With 2 bases clipped from V and 5 bases from J, the junction kept 1 base outside the gene matches. The CDR3: CASSFGTGGDTQYF. CDR3 coding DNA: TGCGCCAGCAGCTTCGGGACAGGGGGAGATACGCAGTATTTT.

The rearrangement joins TRBV12-3 or TRBV12-4 to TRBJ1-6, with D unresolved. This CDR3 is 13 amino acids long. Trimming cost V 3 bases and J 10 bases, with 10 bases left between them. This CDR3 is CASSLSGGSPLHF. Written as DNA, the CDR3 is TGTGCCAGCAGTTTGAGTGGAGGGTCACCCCTCCACTTT.

By its share, this clone is medium-sized. This sequence joins TRBV12-3 or TRBV12-4 and TRBJ2-7; D gene uncertain. V lost 6 bases, J lost 0 bases, and 9 bases lay in between. This CDR3 comprises 13 residues. CDR3 nucleotide sequence: TGTGCCAGCAGGGTGACGGGCTCCTACGAGCAGTACTTC. It translates to CASRVTGSYEQYF.

The chain links TRBV30 to TRBJ1-6; a possible D gene is TRBD1 (6 bases). The CDR3 spans 15 residues. Germline V gene data show CDR1 as GTSNPN and CDR2 as SVGIG (reference sequence). V dropped 4 bases and J dropped 7 bases, with 17 bases sitting between them. CDR3 region: CAWTRQARSNSPLHF. CDR3 DNA: TGTGCCTGGACCCGACAGGCCAGGTCCAATTCACCCCTCCACTTT. The whole variable domain, filled in from reference TRBV30 and TRBJ1-6, reads SQTIHQWPATLVQPVGSPLSLECTVEGTSNPNLYWYRQAAGRGLQLLFYSVGIGQISSEVPQNLSASRPQDRQFILSSKKLLLSDSGFYLCAWTRQARSNSPLHFGNGTRLTVT.

The sample holds many counts of this clone. This rearrangement joins TRBV27 to TRBJ2-1, with 7 bases lining up with TRBD2. This CDR3 is built from 16 residues. Losses at the gene ends were 5 bases for V and 4 bases for J; bases not matched to a gene: 11. The germline CDR1 and CDR2 sequences are MNHEY and SMNVEV (reference sequence). The CDR3 here is CASSPSGASGYNEQFF. CDR3 sequence (DNA): TGTGCCAGCAGTCCCTCCGGGGCTAGCGGATACAATGAGCAGTTCTTC.

The table lists this clone with many counts. With a much larger clone just one base away, this may be a read error. This sequence joins TRBV6-1 and TRBJ1-6, with D perhaps TRBD1 (5 bases). This CDR3 region has 16 residues. Germline-derived CDR1 and CDR2 are MNHNS and SASEGT. V dropped 3 bases and J dropped 8 bases, with 17 bases sitting between them. CDR3 DNA: TGTGCCAGCAGTGACGCGCGCGGGGGGACTCATTCACCCCTCCACTTT. Amino acid sequence: CASSDARGGTHSPLHF.

This clone showed up many times. This rearrangement joins TRBV28 to TRBJ1-1; a possible D gene is TRBD1 (5 bases). Looked up from germline, CDR1 is MDHEN and CDR2 is SYDVKM. V was cut by 5 bases and J by 4 bases, with 17 bases left in between. The CDR3 totals 15 residues. In DNA form, the CDR3 reads TGTGCCAGCAGTCTAGACGGGACCCTGGGCACTGAAGCTTTCTTT. Translated: CASSLDGTLGTEAFF. The full variable domain, in which reference TRBV28 and TRBJ1-1 provide the parts outside the CDR3, is DVKVTQSSRYLVKRTGEKVFLECVQDMDHENMFWYRQDPGLGLRLIYFSYDVKMKEKGDIPEGYSVSREKKERFSLILESASTNQTSMYLCASSLDGTLGTEAFFGQGTRLTVV.

This clone was recorded a few times. The J gene is TRBJ2-5, the V gene TRBV12-3 or TRBV12-4, with D unclear. This CDR3 is built from 14 residues. Trimming shortened V by 8 bases and J by 0 bases, and 13 bases separated the two germline ends. The CDR3 bases are TGTGCCAGCTCCCCGCGTGGCTACCAAGAGACCCAGTACTTC. Amino acids: CASSPRGYQETQYF.

This clone was picked up many times. This chain's CDR3 is CASSGPGTGELFF. The DNA for the CDR3 is TGTGCCAGCAGTGGACCCGGCACCGGGGAGCTGTTTTTT. This chain uses TRBV7-9 with TRBJ2-2; D uncertain. There are 13 residues in the CDR3. CDR1 and CDR2 (germline): SEHNR, FQNEAQ (reference sequence). Trimming pared 6 bases from V and 4 bases from J, leaving 9 bases between.

This clone was seen a handful of times. This chain links TRBV27 with TRBJ2-7; 7 positions agree with TRBD1. Germline-derived CDR1 and CDR2 are MNHEY and SMNVEV (reference sequence). The junction had 5 bases not matched to a gene; V was cut back by 4 bases and J by 5 bases. The CDR3 consists of 13 residues. CDR3 amino acids: CASSSIQGNEQYF. The CDR3 DNA reads TGTGCCAGCAGTTCAATACAGGGGAACGAGCAGTACTTC.

The chain uses TRBV12-3 or TRBV12-4 and TRBJ2-1; 7 positions match TRBD2. V dropped 3 bases and J dropped 6; count of bases not matched to a gene: 8. The CDR3 runs to 15 residues. CDR3 bases: TGTGCCAGCAGTTTGTGGGGCGGGAGTTCCAATGAGCAGTTCTTC. Protein sequence: CASSLWGGSSNEQFF.

This clone appeared a few times. This chain links TRBV19 with TRBJ2-6; D is perhaps TRBD1 or TRBD2 (5 bases each). The germline gives CDR1 LNHDA, CDR2 SQIVND (reference sequence). V was cut by 5 bases and J by 0 bases, with 8 bases left in between. CDR3 length: 15 amino acids. The DNA for the CDR3 is TGTGCCAGTAGTCCGGGGCGCTCTGGGGCCAACGTCCTGACTTTC. Translation: CASSPGRSGANVLTF.

Of note for this clone: A read error is possible here, since a much larger clone lies one base away. The chain has TRBV6-1 and TRBJ1-1, with unresolved D. Looked up from germline, CDR1 is MNHNS and CDR2 is SASEGT. The CDR3 spans 11 residues. V was shortened by 6 bases and J by 4 bases, with 6 bases between the two germline ends. CDR3 nucleotides: TGTGCCAGCAGCCATAGCACTGAAGCTTTCTTT. Translated, it gives CASSHSTEAFF.